This entry features one TCR beta chain sequence. The antigen remains undetermined. There were likely unrecorded immune exposures, though donors were nominally healthy when sampled. This sample stems from a study of cytomegalovirus exposure and HLA in healthy donors. Notes on the study in general: Later, an analysis showed that TCR beta chains associated with HLA were more clonally expanded than others that were equally common. It was reported in a later analysis that an Asian-associated ancestry cluster showed fewer N-insertions than the 666-donor mean. An analysis that was carried out later associated 16,000 or so TCR beta sequences with HLA alleles at 0.05 false discovery rate.

It was with 60 Vbeta and 13 Jbeta primers that the PCR ran. The table came from immunoSEQ multiplex PCR; TCRdb's copy has only in-frame clones and leaves some out. The data hold 210,000 or so clones, with over 75% observed a single time. The specimen was PBMCs. The TCR was taken from a boy between 10 and 17 years old in good health and CMV-seronegative.

In DNA, the CDR3 is TGTGCCAGCAGCGAGGACAGGGGGATTACTCCTGAAGCTTTCTTT. Translating it yields CASSEDRGITPEAFF. This rearrangement joins TRBV2 to TRBJ1-1, with TRBD1 matching 10 bases. The CDR3 has 15 amino acids. Germline V gene lookup returns CDR1 SNHLY and CDR2 FYNNEI. The junction had 10 bases not matched to a gene; V was cut back by 6 bases and J by 6 bases.